The entry below gives a single T cell receptor (beta chain) sequence along with its context. Its antigen is not identified. CDR1 and CDR2 (germline): SGHAT, FQNNGV. This CDR3 is built from 14 residues. The trim removed 5 bases at V and 4 bases at J, leaving 5 bases unmatched. CD8 cells regarded as naive lacked CD45RO, were positively chosen for CCR7, and omitted terminally differentiated effector memory CD45RA+ cells. Sequencing was performed with immunoSEQ multiplex PCR; in TCRdb, only in-frame clones are kept and a portion is missing. The sample consists of around 2.1 million clones, approximately 94% of them appearing once. The data derive from a study of shared clonotypes between healthy human individuals. General study results and limits: Generation probabilities were higher for clonotypes shared across all four sorted-subset donors than for unshared ones.

The sequence derives from a man younger than 30 in good health. Some clones in this sample may be carry-over from other donors' samples. The sequenced sample was naive CD8+ T cells from PBMCs. The chain links TRBV11-2 to TRBJ1-1; 9 positions match TRBD1. CDR3 sequence: CASSITTGGTEAFF. For the CDR3, the DNA is TGTGCCAGCAGCATTACGACAGGGGGCACTGAAGCTTTCTTT.